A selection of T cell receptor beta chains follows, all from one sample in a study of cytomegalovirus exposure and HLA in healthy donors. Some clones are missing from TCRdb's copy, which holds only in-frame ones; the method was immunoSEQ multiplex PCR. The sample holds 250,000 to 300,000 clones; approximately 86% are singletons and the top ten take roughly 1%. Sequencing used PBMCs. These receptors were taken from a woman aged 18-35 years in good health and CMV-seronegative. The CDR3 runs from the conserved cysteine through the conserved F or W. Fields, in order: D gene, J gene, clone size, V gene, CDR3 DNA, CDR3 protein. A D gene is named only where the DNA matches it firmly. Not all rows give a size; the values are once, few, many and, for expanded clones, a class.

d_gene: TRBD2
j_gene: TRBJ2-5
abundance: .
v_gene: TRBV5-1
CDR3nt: TGCGCCAGCAGCTTGGTTCCTAGCGGGATAATACAAGAGACCCAGTACTTC
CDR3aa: CASSLVPSGIIQETQYF

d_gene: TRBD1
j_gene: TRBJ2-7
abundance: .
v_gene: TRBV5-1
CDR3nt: TGCGCCAGCACCGTAACAGGGGTTCCCTCCTACGAGCAGTACTTC
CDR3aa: CASTVTGVPSYEQYF

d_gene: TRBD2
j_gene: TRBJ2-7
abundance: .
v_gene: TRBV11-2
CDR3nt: TGTGCCAGCAGCCGAACTAGCGGACCCTCCTACGAGCAGTACTTC
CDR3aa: CASSRTSGPSYEQYF

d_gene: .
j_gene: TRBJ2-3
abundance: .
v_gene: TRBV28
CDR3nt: TGTGCCAGCAGTCGGCCGGGTAGCACAGATACGCAGTATTTT
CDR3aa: CASSRPGSTDTQYF

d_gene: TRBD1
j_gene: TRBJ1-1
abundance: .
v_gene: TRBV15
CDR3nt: TGTGCCACCAGCAGGGACAGGGCGAACACTGAAGCTTTCTTT
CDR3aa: CATSRDRANTEAFF

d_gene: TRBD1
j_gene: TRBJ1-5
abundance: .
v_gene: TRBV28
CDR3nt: TGTGCCAGCAGTGTGACAGGGGACCATCAGCCCCAGCATTTT
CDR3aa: CASSVTGDHQPQHF

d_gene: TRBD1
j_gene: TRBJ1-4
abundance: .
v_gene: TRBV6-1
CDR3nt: TGTGCCAGCAGGAATGGACAGGCATATGAAAAACTGTTTTTT
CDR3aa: CASRNGQAYEKLFF

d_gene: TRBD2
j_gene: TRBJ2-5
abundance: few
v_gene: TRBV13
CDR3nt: TGTGCCAGCAGGGGAGGGGACGGCTATAGGTCGGGGGAGACCCAGTACTTC
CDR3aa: CASRGGDGYRSGETQYF

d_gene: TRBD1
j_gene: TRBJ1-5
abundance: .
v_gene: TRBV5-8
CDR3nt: TGTGCCAGCAGCCGATCCGGGACAGGGTATCAGCCCCAGCATTTT
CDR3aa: CASSRSGTGYQPQHF

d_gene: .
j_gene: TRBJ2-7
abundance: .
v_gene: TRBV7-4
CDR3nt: TGTGCCAGCAGCCCCCAGGCCTCCAGCTCCTACGAGCAGTACTTC
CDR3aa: CASSPQASSSYEQYF

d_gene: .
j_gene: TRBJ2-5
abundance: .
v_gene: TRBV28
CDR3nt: TGTGCCAGCAGTACTAGGCGGGTAAAAGAGACCCAGTACTTC
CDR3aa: CASSTRRVKETQYF

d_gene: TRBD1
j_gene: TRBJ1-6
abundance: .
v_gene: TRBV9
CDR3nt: TGTGCCAGCAGCGGTGGAGCCGGACAGGGGGGAAATTCACCCCTCCACTTT
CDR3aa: CASSGGAGQGGNSPLHF

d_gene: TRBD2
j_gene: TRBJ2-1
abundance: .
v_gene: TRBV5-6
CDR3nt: TGTGCCAGCAGCTTGGTATCGCTAGCGGGAGGCTCCTACAATGAGCAGTTCTTC
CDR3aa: CASSLVSLAGGSYNEQFF

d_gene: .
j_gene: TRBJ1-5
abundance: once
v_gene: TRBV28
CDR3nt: TGTGCCAGCAGCTACTACAGGGTCCCGAGCAATCAGCCCCAGCATTTT
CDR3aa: CASSYYRVPSNQPQHF

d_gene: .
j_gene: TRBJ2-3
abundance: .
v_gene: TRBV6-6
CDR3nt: TGTGCCAGCAGCCCCAGCGGGAGCACAGATACGCAGTATTTT
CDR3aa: CASSPSGSTDTQYF

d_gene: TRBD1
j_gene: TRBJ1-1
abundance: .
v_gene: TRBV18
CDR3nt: TGTGCCAGCTCACCACTTTATGGGGACAGAGAGAACACTGAAGCTTTCTTT
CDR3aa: CASSPLYGDRENTEAFF

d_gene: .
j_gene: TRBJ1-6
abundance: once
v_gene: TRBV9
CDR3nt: TGTGCCAGCAGCGCAGACACTAATTCACCCCTCCACTTT
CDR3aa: CASSADTNSPLHF

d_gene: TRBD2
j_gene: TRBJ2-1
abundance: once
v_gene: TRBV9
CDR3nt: TGTGCCAGCAGCGTGATGACTAGCGGGAGGCAGAATGAGCAGTTCTTC
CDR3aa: CASSVMTSGRQNEQFF

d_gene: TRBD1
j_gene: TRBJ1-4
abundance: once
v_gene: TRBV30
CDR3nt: TGTGCCTGGAGTAAATCGACAGGGCAGAATGAAAAACTGTTTTTT
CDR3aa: CAWSKSTGQNEKLFF

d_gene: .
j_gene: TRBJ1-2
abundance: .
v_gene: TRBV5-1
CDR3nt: TGCGCCAGCAGCTTGGGGGGCGCGAATGGCTACACCTTC
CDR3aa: CASSLGGANGYTF

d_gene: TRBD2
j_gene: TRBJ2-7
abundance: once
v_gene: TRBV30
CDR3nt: TGTGCCTGGAGTCGGGGCGGGAGCCCTTACGAGCAGTACTTC
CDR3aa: CAWSRGGSPYEQYF

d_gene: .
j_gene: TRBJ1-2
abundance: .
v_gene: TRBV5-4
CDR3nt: TGTGCCAGCAGCCCCGGGAGGGCCCTTGGCTACACCTTC
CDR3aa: CASSPGRALGYTF

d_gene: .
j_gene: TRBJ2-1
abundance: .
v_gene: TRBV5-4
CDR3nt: TGTGCCAGCAGCCCTCTAGAGGGAGAGCAGTTCTTC
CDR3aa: CASSPLEGEQFF

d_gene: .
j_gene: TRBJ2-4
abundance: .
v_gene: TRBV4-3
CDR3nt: TGCGCCAGCAGCCAGGAAACTAGCAACATTCAGTACTTC
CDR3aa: CASSQETSNIQYF

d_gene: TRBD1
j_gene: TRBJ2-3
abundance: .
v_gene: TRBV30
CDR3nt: TGTGCCTGGAGTGCCGGACAGGGAGACACAGATACGCAGTATTTT
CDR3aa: CAWSAGQGDTDTQYF

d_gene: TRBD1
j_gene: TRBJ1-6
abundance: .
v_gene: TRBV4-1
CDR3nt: TGCGCCAGCAGCCAGGGACAGGGGGCAGCACCCCTCCACTTT
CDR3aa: CASSQGQGAAPLHF

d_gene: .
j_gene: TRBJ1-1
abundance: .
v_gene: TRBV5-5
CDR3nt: TGTGCCAGCAGCGGGGGACAATTCTACCCTGAAGCTTTCTTT
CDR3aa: CASSGGQFYPEAFF

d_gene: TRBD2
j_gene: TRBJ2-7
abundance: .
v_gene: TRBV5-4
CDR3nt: TGTGCCAGCAGCTTAGGGCTAGCGGGATCGACCTACGAGCAGTACTTC
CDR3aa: CASSLGLAGSTYEQYF

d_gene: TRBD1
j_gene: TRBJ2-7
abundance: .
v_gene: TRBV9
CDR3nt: TGTGCCAGCAGCGTAGCTAGCCGGGGACAGGGGACCGACGAGCAGTACTTC
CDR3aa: CASSVASRGQGTDEQYF

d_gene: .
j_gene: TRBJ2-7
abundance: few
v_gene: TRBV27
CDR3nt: TGTGCCAGCAGGCCGGGACTTCTTGTAGAGCAGTACTTC
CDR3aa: CASRPGLLVEQYF

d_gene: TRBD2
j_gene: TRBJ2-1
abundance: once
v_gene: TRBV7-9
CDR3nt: TGTGCCAGCAGCCCACGACTAGCGGGGGACAATGAGCAGTTCTTC
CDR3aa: CASSPRLAGDNEQFF

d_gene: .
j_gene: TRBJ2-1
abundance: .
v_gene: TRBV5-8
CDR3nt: TGTGCCAGCAGCTTGGGGGAGGTCCCCTACAATGAGCAGTTCTTC
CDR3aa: CASSLGEVPYNEQFF

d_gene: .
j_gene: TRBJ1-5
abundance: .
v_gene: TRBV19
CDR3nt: TGTGCCAGTAGCGAAACAGGGAACCAGCCCCAGCATTTT
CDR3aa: CASSETGNQPQHF

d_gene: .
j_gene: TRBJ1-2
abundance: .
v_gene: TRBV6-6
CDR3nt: .
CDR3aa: CASSTSTGAGDYGYTF

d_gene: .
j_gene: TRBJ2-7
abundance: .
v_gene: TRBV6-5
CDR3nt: TGTGCCAGCAGTTACTCGATTTTAGGGGAATACGAGCAGTACTTC
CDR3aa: CASSYSILGEYEQYF

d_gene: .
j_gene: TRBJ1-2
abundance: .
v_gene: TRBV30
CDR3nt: TGTGCCTGGAGTGCCCCAGGTTTAGTGGGTGGCTACACCTTC
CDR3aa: CAWSAPGLVGGYTF

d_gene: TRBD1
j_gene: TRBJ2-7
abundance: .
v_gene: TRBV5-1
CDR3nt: TGCGCCAGCACCGGGACAGGTGGGAGTTACGAGCAGTACTTC
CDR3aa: CASTGTGGSYEQYF

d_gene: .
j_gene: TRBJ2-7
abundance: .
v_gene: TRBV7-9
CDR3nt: TGTGCCAGCAGCTTAGACAGCTTCTCCTACGAGCAGTACTTC
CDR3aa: CASSLDSFSYEQYF

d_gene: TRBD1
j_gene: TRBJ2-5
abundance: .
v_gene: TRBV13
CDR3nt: TGTGCCAGCAGCTTAGGAGGGGGCAATGGAGAGACCCAGTACTTC
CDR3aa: CASSLGGGNGETQYF

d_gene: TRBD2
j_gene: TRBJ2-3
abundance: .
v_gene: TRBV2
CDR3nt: TGTGCCAGCCGTGCGAGACTAGCGCGGAGCACAGATACGCAGTATTTT
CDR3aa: CASRARLARSTDTQYF

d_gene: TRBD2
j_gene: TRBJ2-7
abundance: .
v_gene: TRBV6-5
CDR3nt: TGTGCCAGCAGTTACTGGGGGAGGGAGGGCGAGCAGTACTTC
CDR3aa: CASSYWGREGEQYF

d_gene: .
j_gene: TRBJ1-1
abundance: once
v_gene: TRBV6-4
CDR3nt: TGTGCCAGCAGTGCCTCGGGGGGGTTGACTGAAGCTTTCTTT
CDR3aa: CASSASGGLTEAFF

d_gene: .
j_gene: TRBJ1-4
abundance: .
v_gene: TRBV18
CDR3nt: TGTGCCAGCTCACCAAACGGCAGGGCTACTAATGAAAAACTGTTTTTT
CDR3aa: CASSPNGRATNEKLFF

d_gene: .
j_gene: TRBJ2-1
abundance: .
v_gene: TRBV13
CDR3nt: TGTGCCAGCAGCTCTATTGACAGGTGGAATGAGCAGTTCTTC
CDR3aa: CASSSIDRWNEQFF

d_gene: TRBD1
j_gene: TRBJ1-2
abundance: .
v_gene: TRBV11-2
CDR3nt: TGTGCCAGCAGCTTAGCCGGGACAGGGTACCCCCACTATGGCTACACCTTC
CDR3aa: CASSLAGTGYPHYGYTF

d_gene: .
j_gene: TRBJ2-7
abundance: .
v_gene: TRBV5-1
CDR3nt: TGCGCCAGCAGCTACGGGGGTGGGTCCCGGCCAGGGTACGAGCAGTACTTC
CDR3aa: CASSYGGGSRPGYEQYF

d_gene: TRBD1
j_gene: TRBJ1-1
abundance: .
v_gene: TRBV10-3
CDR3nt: TGTGCCACCCTGACAGGGCCCCTTGGCGGGAACACTGAAGCTTTCTTT
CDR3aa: CATLTGPLGGNTEAFF

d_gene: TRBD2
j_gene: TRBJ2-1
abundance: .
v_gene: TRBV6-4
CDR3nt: TGTGCCAGCAGTGACGGCGGGGGGGCCCCCTACAATGAGCAGTTCTTC
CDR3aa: CASSDGGGAPYNEQFF

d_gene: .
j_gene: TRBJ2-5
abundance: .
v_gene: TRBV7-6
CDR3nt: TGTGCCAGCAGCTCACCCTGGGAGGGGGGCCGGGAGACCCAGTACTTC
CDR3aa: CASSSPWEGGRETQYF

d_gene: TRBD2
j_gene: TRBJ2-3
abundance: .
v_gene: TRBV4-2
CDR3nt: TGTGCCAGCAGGGTCAATGTCGGGGGGGCCGGAGATACGCAGTATTTT
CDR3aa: CASRVNVGGAGDTQYF

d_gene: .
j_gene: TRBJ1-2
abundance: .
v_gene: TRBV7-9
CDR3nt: TGTGCCAGCAGCCTACAGGGCCCCTATGGCTACACCTTC
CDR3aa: CASSLQGPYGYTF

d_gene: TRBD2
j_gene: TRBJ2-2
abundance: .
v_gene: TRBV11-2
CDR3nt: TGTGCCAGCAGCTCCCGACTAGCCAACGGGGAGCTGTTTTTT
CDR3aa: CASSSRLANGELFF